This T cell receptor (beta chain) was obtained from a study of T cells in tuberculosis. Study-level results: T cells binding CD1B-GMM tetramer weakly possibly escaped the sort.

Chain pairing is unknown; alpha and beta were sequenced separately. This table comes from immunoSEQ multiplex PCR, and its TCRdb copy is limited to in-frame clones, with some not included. The sample carries about 88,000 clones, more than 75% recorded once. Sorting used thawed, overnight-rested PBMC stained with anti-CD3, a viability dye and GMM-loaded CD1B tetramer. The CD1B tetramers carried C32 glucose monomycolate purified from Rhodococcus equi. PBMC for tetramer sorting were first depleted of CD14-expressing monocytes. Each donor contributed roughly 96,000 sorted tetramer-negative cells. The germline CDR1 and CDR2 sequences are MNHEY and SMNVEV (reference sequence). CDR3 length: 16 amino acids. V lost 4 bases to trimming and J lost 3 bases; unmatched junction nucleotides: 9.

The V gene is TRBV27, the J gene TRBJ1-1, with 9 bases matching TRBD1. The receptor's source is an adult woman with latent tuberculosis. The sample taken for sequencing was CD1b-GMM tetramer-negative cells sorted from PBMCs. This CDR3 reads CASSSGTGRLDTEAFF. DNA for the CDR3: TGTGCCAGCAGTTCAGGGACAGGGAGGTTGGACACTGAAGCTTTCTTT.